One and the same sample provided the 3 T cell receptor beta chains below, sequenced in a study of blood T cell repertoires in COVID-19. The method was immunoSEQ multiplex PCR; TCRdb's version includes in-frame clones alone and lacks a portion of them. The sample records 200,000 to 250,000 clones, about 90% being singletons. The sequenced sample consisted of peripheral blood. The receptor set was obtained from a woman in her 30s who had recovered from COVID-19.

The rearrangement links TRBV5-4 to TRBJ1-4; 7 positions match TRBD1. This CDR3 is built from 15 residues. The V segment lost 0 bases and the J segment 4 bases; nucleotides outside the gene matches: 3. The germline CDR1 and CDR2 sequences are SGHNT and YYREEE (reference sequence). This CDR3 is CASSLGSGGNEKLFF. The DNA of the CDR3 is TGTGCCAGCAGCTTGGGTTCAGGGGGTAATGAAAAACTGTTTTTT.

The V gene is TRBV27, the J gene TRBJ2-3; 9 positions agree with TRBD2. Unmatched junction bases numbered 4, after V lost 0 bases and J lost 6 bases. This CDR3 has 15 amino acids. CDR1 is MNHEY and CDR2 is SMNVEV in the germline V gene (reference sequence). CDR3 coding DNA: TGTGCCAGCAGTTTATCGTGGCGGGGGGGTGATACGCAGTATTTT. Amino acids: CASSLSWRGGDTQYF.

V gene TRBV9 combines with J gene TRBJ2-2; TRBD2 agrees at 8 bases. The CDR3 length is 17 residues. V gave up 5 bases and J gave up 2 bases; unmatched junction bases: 11. Germline values: CDR1 SGDLS, CDR2 YYNGEE. In DNA, the CDR3 is TGTGCCAGCAGTCGTACCGGGGGGGCCCAAAACACCGGGGAGCTGTTTTTT. It is translated as CASSRTGGAQNTGELFF. Filled out from reference TRBV9 and TRBJ2-2, the complete variable domain reads DSGVTQTPKHLITATGQRVTLRCSPRSGDLSVYWYQQSLDQGLQFLIQYYNGEERAKGNILERFSAQQFPDLHSELNLSSLELGDSALYFCASSRTGGAQNTGELFFGEGSRLTVL.